The 28 T cell receptor beta chains listed next were all sequenced from one sample in a study of human T cells and chemical hapten exposure. TCRdb ran MiXCR on the RACE reads and lists one entry per CDR3 protein. The sample holds about 99,000 distinct CDR3 sequences; around 11% are singletons and the top ten take approximately 2.1%. Time point reported: patch test 1, 2 weeks after DPC sensitization. Treatment of the sample: therapeutic diphenylcyclopropenone sensitization with weekly scalp DPC. The source was whole blood, collected in connection with sensitization to the hapten diphenylcyclopropenone (DPC). The receptors shown here come from a woman in her thirties or forties with alopecia areata. Some clones in this sample may be carry-over from other donors' samples.

This chain links TRBV10-3 with TRBJ2-7, with TRBD2 identical over 8 bases. This CDR3 contains 17 residues. Germline-derived CDR1 and CDR2 are ENHRY and SYGVKD. Unmatched junction bases numbered 10, after V lost 3 bases and J lost 0 bases. CDR3 bases: TGTGCCATCAGTGACAATACCGGGACTAGTCTCTCCTACGAGCAGTACTTC. This translates into CAISDNTGTSLSYEQYF.

This clonotype was seen only a few times. The V call is TRBV18, the J call TRBJ2-2; the D is unclear. CDR1 and CDR2 (germline): KGHSH, LQKENI. V gave up 3 bases and J gave up 0 bases, with 2 bases separating them. The CDR3 length is 13 residues. Written as DNA, the CDR3 is TGTGCCAGCTCACCTCCGAACACCGGGGAGCTGTTTTTT. This translates into CASSPPNTGELFF.

The chain uses TRBV5-1 and TRBJ2-2; 7 positions agree with TRBD2. Trimming took 4 bases from V and 7 from J; bases not matched to a gene: 4. This CDR3 has 13 residues. Germline V CDR1 and CDR2: SGHRS, YFSETQ. The CDR3 protein is CASSAGLGGELFF. CDR3 bases: TGCGCCAGCAGCGCCGGACTAGGCGGGGAGCTGTTTTTT.

A few counts support this clonotype. The rearrangement links TRBV6-4 to TRBJ1-1; 9 bases are a match to TRBD1. CDR1 MRHNA and CDR2 SNTAGT come from the germline V gene. The CDR3 is 15 amino acids. With 6 bases clipped from V and 5 bases from J, the junction kept 10 bases outside the gene matches. The CDR3 protein is CASRAENRGRTEAFF. CDR3 nucleotides: TGTGCCAGCAGGGCCGAGAACAGGGGGCGAACTGAAGCTTTCTTT.

This clonotype was seen ten or more times. The chain links TRBV6-4 to TRBJ2-2; perhaps TRBD2 as D (5 bases). V was trimmed by 3 bases and J by 5 bases, leaving 7 bases between them. This CDR3 contains 13 residues. The germline CDR1 and CDR2 sequences are MRHNA and SNTAGT. The CDR3: CASSERDTGELFF. The CDR3 DNA is TGTGCCAGCAGTGAGAGGGATACCGGGGAGCTGTTTTTT.

The table lists this clonotype with many counts. The chain joins TRBV29-1 to TRBJ2-3; the D gene is possibly TRBD2 (5 bases). The CDR3 loop spans 14 amino acids. CDR1 and CDR2 (germline): SQVTM, ANQGSEA. CDR3 DNA: TGCGGGGTTCTAAGCGGATCTAGCACAGATACGCAGTATTTT. Translation: CGVLSGSSTDTQYF.

This clonotype showed up just a few times. The J gene is TRBJ2-7, the V gene TRBV4-1; D is possibly TRBD1 (6 bases). The V and J ends lost 1 base and 3 bases respectively, with 13 bases between them. There are 15 residues in the CDR3. The germline V gene has CDR1 MGHRA and CDR2 YSYEKL. CDR3 nucleotide sequence: TGCGCCAGCAGCCAAGTAAAACAGGGTGACTACGAGCAGTACTTC. This encodes CASSQVKQGDYEQYF.

This clonotype has just a few counts. The CDR3 sequence is CASSFSLQETQYF. CDR3 in DNA: TGTGCCAGCAGTTTTAGCCTCCAAGAGACCCAGTACTTC. V gene TRBV12-3 or TRBV12-4 combines with J gene TRBJ2-5; no reliable D call. Trimming pared 3 bases from V and 1 base from J, leaving 6 bases between. The CDR3 totals 13 residues.

The CDR3 here is CSASWQARQETQYF. CDR3 bases: TGCAGTGCTAGTTGGCAGGCCCGCCAAGAGACCCAGTACTTC. The chain links TRBV20-1 to TRBJ2-5; D is undetermined. From germline, CDR1 is DFQATT and CDR2 SNEGSKA (reference sequence). This CDR3 contains 14 residues. V was trimmed by 3 bases and J by 1 base, leaving 12 bases between them.

This rearrangement joins TRBV2 to TRBJ2-5; D is possibly TRBD2 (6 bases). Trimming cost V 10 bases and J 4 bases, with 25 bases left between them. Per germline, CDR1 SNHLY and CDR2 FYNNEI. CDR3 length: 16 residues. The CDR3 nucleotides read TGTGCCATTCGCAAGGAGGAGGGAGTTGCCGGAGAGACCCAGTACTTC. Translating it yields CAIRKEEGVAGETQYF.

In its sample, this clonotype was seen a few times. This chain joins TRBV29-1 and TRBJ1-6, with TRBD1 as a possible D gene (6 bases). This CDR3 has 14 residues. In germline, CDR1 is SQVTM, CDR2 ANQGSEA. V lost 8 bases to trimming and J lost 3 bases, with 14 bases between them. The CDR3 loop reads CSLAGHNYNSPLHF. The DNA for the CDR3 is TGCAGCCTTGCGGGACATAACTATAATTCACCCCTCCACTTT.

About this clonotype: One junction end disagrees with the germline gene, perhaps due to a read error. This sequence joins TRBV6-2 or TRBV6-3 and TRBJ2-2; tentatively, D is TRBD2 (5 bases). CDR1 MNHEY and CDR2 SVGEGT come from the germline V gene. The CDR3 extends over 15 amino acids. The CDR3 DNA sequence: TGTGCCAGCGGTTATAGACGGAGGAGCATCGGGGAGCTGTTTTTT. It translates to CASGYRRRSIGELFF.

V and J are TRBV28 and TRBJ1-1; D is undetermined. Germline V gives CDR1 MDHEN, CDR2 SYDVKM. Trimming cost V 7 bases and J 0 bases, with 12 bases left between them. The CDR3 runs 14 residues. This CDR3 reads CASTPGQLNTEAFF. The CDR3 nucleotides are TGTGCCAGCACCCCTGGGCAACTGAACACTGAAGCTTTCTTT.

In this sample, this clonotype turned up many times. This chain joins TRBV7-2 and TRBJ1-1; no clear D gene. CDR1 is SGHTA, CDR2 FQGNSA, per germline. Trimming took off 5 bases at V and 5 bases at J, with 18 bases between the two ends. The CDR3 contains 15 residues. The CDR3 spells CASSRDPYGGTEAFF. The CDR3 nucleotides are TGTGCCAGCAGCCGGGATCCCTACGGTGGGACTGAAGCTTTCTTT. The full variable domain, rest sourced from reference TRBV7-2 and TRBJ1-1, is GAGVSQSPSNKVTEKGKDVELRCDPISGHTALYWYRQSLGQGLEFLIYFQGNSAPDKSGLPSDRFSAERTGGSVSTLTIQRTQQEDSAVYLCASSRDPYGGTEAFFGQGTRLTVV.

The chain joins TRBV19 to TRBJ2-7; 8 nucleotides agree with TRBD2. CDR3 length: 13 residues. Germline trimming cut 11 bases from V and 4 bases from J; bases unmatched to any gene: 10. Germline values: CDR1 LNHDA, CDR2 SQIVND (reference sequence). The CDR3 loop is CAVAEAGAYEQYF. The DNA of the CDR3 is TGTGCCGTAGCCGAAGCGGGAGCTTACGAGCAGTACTTC.

Only a few counts were recorded for this clonotype. The rearrangement joins TRBV19 to TRBJ1-5, with D possibly TRBD1 on 6 matching bases. There are 17 residues in the CDR3. Germline V lookup: CDR1 LNHDA, CDR2 SQIVND (reference sequence). Trimming stripped 5 bases from V and 7 bases from J, with 24 bases between. The CDR3 is CASSSRAGAVLAQPQHF. DNA of the CDR3: TGTGCCAGTAGTTCCCGGGCAGGGGCCGTTCTCGCCCAGCCCCAGCATTTT.

This chain connects TRBV28 to TRBJ1-1; D gene uncertain. The V end was cut by 6 bases, the J end by 1 base, with 12 bases between. Looked up from germline, CDR1 is MDHEN and CDR2 is SYDVKM. This CDR3 region has 14 residues. In DNA, the CDR3 is TGTGCCAGCAGCCGTGGACGGCAGAACACTGAAGCTTTCTTT. Its protein product is CASSRGRQNTEAFF. The full variable domain, rest sourced from reference TRBV28 and TRBJ1-1, is DVKVTQSSRYLVKRTGEKVFLECVQDMDHENMFWYRQDPGLGLRLIYFSYDVKMKEKGDIPEGYSVSREKKERFSLILESASTNQTSMYLCASSRGRQNTEAFFGQGTRLTVV.

Worth noting for this clonotype: Sequence at one end of the junction differs from germline and may be a read error. The gene calls are TRBV29-1 and TRBJ2-3, with 15 positions matching TRBD2. The CDR3 consists of 16 residues. In germline, CDR1 is SQVTM, CDR2 ANQGSEA. The CDR3 sequence is CSVHGLAGGSTDTLYF. The CDR3 nucleotides are TGCAGCGTCCATGGACTAGCGGGAGGGAGCACAGATACGCTGTATTTT.

The chain uses TRBV7-2 and TRBJ2-4, with 7 positions matching TRBD2. Germline V gene sequence: CDR1 SGHTA, CDR2 FQGNSA. V lost 1 base, J lost 9 bases, and 12 bases stayed unmatched. The CDR3 runs to 16 residues. In nucleotides, the CDR3 is TGTGCCAGCAGCTTAGTCCGGGACTATATTCCAACCATTCAGTACTTC. This sequence encodes CASSLVRDYIPTIQYF.

The rearrangement uses TRBV30 and TRBJ2-5, with D possibly being TRBD1 (5 bases). Trimming cost V 1 base and J 4 bases, with 13 bases left between them. CDR1 is GTSNPN, CDR2 SVGIG, per germline (reference sequence). This CDR3 is 14 amino acids long. The CDR3 DNA reads TGTGCCTGGAGTGCAGACAGAGACCGAGAGACCCAGTACTTC. Translated: CAWSADRDRETQYF.

This chain joins TRBV7-2 and TRBJ2-5; D unresolved. V was clipped by 1 base and J by 1 base, with 7 bases between them. The CDR3 length is 14 residues. The germline V gene has CDR1 SGHTA and CDR2 FQGNSA. DNA for the CDR3: TGTGCCAGCAGCTTAGTCTACAGCCAAGAGACCCAGTACTTC. The encoded protein is CASSLVYSQETQYF.

The table lists this clonotype with many counts. V is TRBV15 and J is TRBJ2-3, with D uncertain. Trimming left V 3 bases short and J 3 bases short, with 22 bases between. This CDR3 spans 18 amino acids. From germline, CDR1 is LNHNV and CDR2 YYDKDF (reference sequence). CDR3 DNA sequence: TGTGCCACCAGCAGCCCAATCGGGTCACCCCCAGAGACAGATACGCAGTATTTT. Its translation is CATSSPIGSPPETDTQYF.

This clonotype was recorded a few times. The V gene is TRBV6-2 or TRBV6-3, the J gene TRBJ2-2; D unresolved. Germline CDR1 and CDR2: MNHEY and SVGEGT. Trimming removed 0 bases from V and 5 bases from J, with 1 base in between. The CDR3 contains 12 residues. In DNA, the CDR3 is TGTGCCAGCAGTTACTCGACCGGGGAGCTGTTTTTT. Translating it yields CASSYSTGELFF.

This clonotype has a count of ten or more. The V gene is TRBV7-3, the J gene TRBJ2-7; 7 bases map to TRBD2. With V trimmed by 5 bases and J by 6 bases, 10 bases remained unmatched. The length of the CDR3 is 14 residues. CDR1 is SGHTA, CDR2 FQGTGA, per germline. This CDR3 reads CASSPGAGATEQYF. CDR3 coding DNA: TGTGCCAGCAGCCCTGGGGCGGGAGCAACCGAGCAGTACTTC.

Only a few counts were recorded for this clonotype. The J gene is TRBJ2-1, the V gene TRBV20-1; 7 bases fit TRBD2. The CDR3 has 14 residues. Germline lookup yields CDR1 DFQATT and CDR2 SNEGSKA (reference sequence). The trim removed 6 bases at V and 5 bases at J, leaving 10 bases unmatched. The CDR3 region has the DNA TGCAGTGCCACAGGCGGGAGCGGCCACAATGAGCAGTTCTTC. Its translation: CSATGGSGHNEQFF.

This clonotype was counted only a few times. Possible read error: a much larger clone is one base away. V and J are TRBV27 and TRBJ2-5; D gene uncertain. Germline CDR1 reads MNHEY; CDR2 reads SMNVEV (reference sequence). The germline V and J ends were trimmed by 4 bases and 0 bases, with 3 bases remaining between them. This CDR3 has 12 amino acids. The CDR3 DNA follows: TGTGCCAGCAGTTACGACCAAGAGACCCAGTACTTC. Its protein is CASSYDQETQYF.

This clonotype was seen a few times. The chain employs TRBV29-1 and TRBJ1-4, with D possibly being TRBD1 (6 bases). The length of the CDR3 is 13 residues. Germline V CDR1 and CDR2: SQVTM, ANQGSEA. V lost 6 bases and J 4 bases, leaving 12 bases between the germline ends. The CDR3 sequence is CSVQDRVNEKLFF. Here the CDR3 DNA reads TGCAGCGTCCAGGACAGAGTTAATGAAAAACTGTTTTTT.

This clonotype was found a few times. The rearrangement joins TRBV18 to TRBJ2-2, with a tentative D call TRBD2 (6 bases). Trimming shortened V by 3 bases and J by 3 bases, and 11 bases separated the two germline ends. Germline V gene data show CDR1 as KGHSH and CDR2 as LQKENI. The CDR3 sequence is 15 residues long. CDR3 sequence (DNA): TGTGCCAGCTCACCCTCGGGACTCGACACCGGGGAGCTGTTTTTT. Its protein product is CASSPSGLDTGELFF.